This T cell receptor beta chain derives from a study of blood T cell repertoires in COVID-19. On the study more broadly: From the United States, Italy and Spain came samples of acute and convalescent COVID-19.

Cohorts were assigned according to the clinical history that participants reported. CDR1 is MNHNY, CDR2 SVGAGI, per germline (reference sequence). The CDR3 is 16 amino acids. V lost 5 bases to trimming and J lost 6 bases; unmatched junction nucleotides: 10. Original processing notes: Scientists estimated how many nucleated cells there were by amplifying reference gene primers. The repertoire was sequenced with immunoSEQ multiplex PCR; TCRdb's copy has only in-frame clones and lacks some. The V and J calls and clone size come from that table; D and trimming were worked out from the DNA. The data hold about 280,000 clones, with roughly 90% observed a single time.

The clonotype was recovered from a woman between 18 and 29 years old with acute COVID-19. The sample consisted of PBMCs or T cells enriched from blood (not recorded which). This chain joins TRBV6-6 and TRBJ2-1, with TRBD1 matching over 10 bases. The CDR3: CASSRIRDRGSNEQFF. In DNA form, the CDR3 reads TGTGCCAGCAGTCGAATCCGGGACAGGGGAAGCAATGAGCAGTTCTTC.